Listed here are 31 T cell receptor beta chains from one sample, sequenced in a study of T-cell reconstitution after alpha-beta-depleted transplantation in children listed by TCRdb under 2016. Preparation of the library involved PCR. Reads for this sample came from an Illumina HiSeq 2500. TCR library preparation used molecular barcoding, with unique molecular identifiers applied to normalize quantification of the TCRbeta repertoire. TCRdb reprocessed the public reads (quality trimming at Q25 with fastp, clone calling with MiXCR) and kept in-frame beta chains. For every CDR3 protein sequence, its rows merge into one entry that carries the most common genes and DNA. The sample table shows around 360,000 distinct CDR3 sequences, and 10% are seen once. Under 3% of the sample belongs to the ten largest clones. The material sequenced was PBMCs from the stem cell graft donor, taken from the stem cell graft. These receptors all stem from a human donor who donated a stem cell graft to a child with acute lymphoblastic leukemia.

The sample holds a few counts of this clonotype. The chain has TRBV13 and TRBJ1-1; 8 bases line up with TRBD1. After removal of 2 bases from V and 4 bases from J, the junction contained 6 bases not matched to a gene. The V gene's germline CDR1 is PRHDT and CDR2 FYEKMQ (reference sequence). This CDR3 is 15 amino acids long. CDR3 sequence (DNA): TGTGCCAGCAGCTTAATCAGGGGGCGAGGCACTGAAGCTTTCTTT. It translates to CASSLIRGRGTEAFF.

The chain links TRBV2 to TRBJ2-1; D is unresolved. The CDR3 is 15 amino acids. Germline lookup yields CDR1 SNHLY and CDR2 FYNNEI. The V and J ends lost 3 bases and 1 base respectively, with 10 bases between them. The CDR3 nucleotides read TGTGCCAGCAGTGACAAGGGCTGGTCCTACAATGAGCAGTTCTTC. This encodes CASSDKGWSYNEQFF.

This clonotype was seen ten or more times. The rearrangement uses TRBV29-1 and TRBJ2-7, with 8 bases matching TRBD1. With V trimmed by 0 bases and J by 2 bases, 6 bases remained unmatched. In germline, CDR1 is SQVTM, CDR2 ANQGSEA. The CDR3 contains 15 residues. Here the CDR3 reads CSVEDHNRGAYEQYF. CDR3 coding DNA: TGCAGCGTTGAAGATCACAACAGGGGGGCCTACGAGCAGTACTTC.

This clonotype was seen many times. The chain links TRBV7-2 to TRBJ2-5; unclear D gene. This CDR3 has 12 residues. V was clipped by 5 bases and J by 2 bases, with 6 bases between them. Germline CDR1 and CDR2: SGHTA and FQGNSA. This chain's CDR3 is CASSRNQETQYF. In DNA, the CDR3 is TGTGCCAGCAGCCGTAATCAAGAGACCCAGTACTTC.

This clonotype was counted at least ten times. This chain joins TRBV5-1 and TRBJ2-5, with a tentative D call TRBD1 (6 bases). Germline CDR1 and CDR2: SGHRS and YFSETQ. V lost 0 bases to trimming and J lost 4 bases, with 10 bases between them. The CDR3 is 14 residues long. The CDR3 nucleotides are TGCGCCAGCAGCTTGGGCAGGGGTGGAGAGACCCAGTACTTC. Protein sequence: CASSLGRGGETQYF.

This clonotype was seen a few times. The chain combines TRBV27 with TRBJ1-4, with 7 bases aligning to TRBD1. The germline V gene has CDR1 MNHEY and CDR2 SMNVEV (reference sequence). The trim removed 8 bases at V and 7 bases at J, leaving 7 bases unmatched. The CDR3 contains 13 residues. This chain's CDR3 is CASATGYREKLFF. The DNA for the CDR3 is TGTGCCAGCGCGACAGGGTATCGTGAAAAACTGTTTTTT.

The chain couples TRBV27 to TRBJ1-6; D remains ambiguous. Deletions cut 2 bases from V and 10 bases from J, with 12 bases between. The CDR3 totals 14 residues. The germline V gene encodes CDR1 MNHEY and CDR2 SMNVEV (reference sequence). DNA for the CDR3: TGTGCCAGCAGTTTAGTGCGGGGAGGATCACCCCTCCACTTT. Encoded protein: CASSLVRGGSPLHF.

This clonotype was detected a few times. The CDR3 reads CASSPRLAGGNEQYF. CDR3 coding DNA: TGTGCCAGCAGCCCACGTCTAGCGGGAGGGAACGAGCAGTACTTC. This sequence joins TRBV7-9 and TRBJ2-7, with 12 nucleotides matching TRBD2. V lost 5 bases and J lost 5; bases outside the gene matches: 7. The CDR3 is 15 residues long. Germline CDR1 SEHNR, CDR2 FQNEAQ (reference sequence).

This clonotype was detected only a few times. This chain links TRBV4-3 with TRBJ2-7; a possible D gene is TRBD1 (6 bases). The germline gives CDR1 LGHNA, CDR2 YSLEER. V lost 2 bases and J 3 bases, leaving 17 bases between the germline ends. This CDR3 comprises 16 residues. CDR3 DNA: TGCGCCAGCAGCCAAAGAGCTTTGACAGGTATCTACGAGCAGTACTTC. It translates to CASSQRALTGIYEQYF.

The rearrangement uses TRBV20-1 and TRBJ2-5; D tentatively reads TRBD1 or TRBD2 (6 bases each). The CDR3 is 15 amino acids. CDR1 and CDR2 (germline): DFQATT, SNEGSKA (reference sequence). Trimming took 5 bases from V and 7 from J, leaving 23 bases between them. DNA for the CDR3: TGCAGTGCTCCCACAGGGACTCACCTCGGGGGGACCCAGTACTTC. The encoded protein is CSAPTGTHLGGTQYF.

The chain carries TRBV7-9 and TRBJ2-5; either TRBD1 or TRBD2 may fit D (5 bases each). The CDR3 has 13 residues. Germline-derived CDR1 and CDR2 are SEHNR and FQNEAQ (reference sequence). The germline V and J ends were trimmed by 6 bases and 2 bases, with 10 bases remaining between them. Written as DNA, the CDR3 is TGTGCCAGCAGAGGGGCGGGTCAAGAGACCCAGTACTTC. It is translated as CASRGAGQETQYF.

This clonotype was detected a few times. V is TRBV12-3 or TRBV12-4 and J is TRBJ1-1; 9 bases are shared with TRBD1. The CDR3 loop spans 13 amino acids. The ends lost 8 bases at V and 4 bases at J; junction bases unmatched: 5. CDR3 in amino acids: CASDLTGGTEAFF. The CDR3 nucleotides read TGTGCCAGCGACCTGACAGGGGGCACTGAAGCTTTCTTT.

This clonotype showed up many times. The chain is built from TRBV5-1 and TRBJ2-1; D is perhaps TRBD1 or TRBD2 (6 bases each). The CDR3 covers 14 residues. V gave up 7 bases and J gave up 10 bases, with 21 bases separating them. Germline CDR1 SGHRS, CDR2 YFSETQ. This chain's CDR3 is CASGWGALNQEQFF. The CDR3 bases are TGCGCCAGCGGCTGGGGGGCCCTCAACCAAGAGCAGTTCTTC.

This clonotype occurred a few times. The rearrangement uses TRBV6-1 and TRBJ2-7; D is unresolved. CDR3 length equals 14 residues. CDR1 is MNHNS, CDR2 SASEGT, per germline. The V and J ends lost 3 bases and 0 bases respectively, with 9 bases between them. The CDR3 nucleotides read TGTGCCAGCAGTGACCCTCGTAGCTCCTACGAGCAGTACTTC. It is translated as CASSDPRSSYEQYF.

This clonotype showed up just a few times. This chain uses TRBV4-2 with TRBJ2-1; 11 bases line up with TRBD2. After removal of 6 bases from V and 5 bases from J, the junction contained 6 bases not matched to a gene. The germline V gene has CDR1 LGHNA and CDR2 YNFKEQ. CDR3 length: 15 amino acids. CDR3 amino acids: CASSPTSGSHNEQFF. DNA of the CDR3: TGTGCCAGCAGTCCCACTAGCGGGAGTCACAATGAGCAGTTCTTC.

Here the CDR3 reads CASSLGSQQETQYF. CDR3 nucleotides: TGCGCCAGCAGCTTGGGATCACAGCAAGAGACCCAGTACTTC. The rearrangement links TRBV5-1 to TRBJ2-5; D unclear. V shed 0 bases and J shed 2 bases, with 8 bases lying between them. Germline V CDR1 and CDR2: SGHRS, YFSETQ. The CDR3 consists of 14 residues. The whole variable domain, filled in from reference TRBV5-1 and TRBJ2-5, reads KAGVTQTPRYLIKTRGQQVTLSCSPISGHRSVSWYQQTPGQGLQFLFEYFSETQRNKGNFPGRFSGRQFSNSRSEMNVSTLELGDSALYLCASSLGSQQETQYFGPGTRLLVL.

The rearrangement joins TRBV28 to TRBJ2-1; D perhaps matches TRBD1 (6 bases). Trimming cost V 1 base and J 2 bases, with 15 bases left between them. Germline V lookup: CDR1 MDHEN, CDR2 SYDVKM. The CDR3 spans 17 residues. CDR3 nucleotide sequence: TGTGCCAGCAGTTTATCCCAGGGGTGGGACACCTACAATGAGCAGTTCTTC. Protein product: CASSLSQGWDTYNEQFF.

This clonotype was observed at least ten times. The V and J genes are TRBV5-1 and TRBJ2-7; the match to TRBD1 covers 9 bases. The germline CDR1 and CDR2 sequences are SGHRS and YFSETQ. The CDR3 is 16 residues long. V shed 5 bases and J 3 bases; nucleotides not matched to a gene: 12. The CDR3 spells CASRADRGSGIYEQYF. CDR3 in DNA: TGCGCCAGCAGGGCGGACAGGGGATCGGGAATCTACGAGCAGTACTTC.

This clonotype has just a few counts. V usage is TRBV6-1 and J usage is TRBJ2-7; D is ambiguous. The V gene's germline CDR1 is MNHNS and CDR2 SASEGT. The CDR3 is 14 residues long. Trimming removed 6 bases from V and 5 bases from J, with 17 bases in between. The CDR3 is CASSDRPPFHEQYF. The DNA of the CDR3 is TGTGCCAGCAGCGACCGCCCTCCCTTCCACGAGCAGTACTTC.

A few counts support this clonotype. This chain uses TRBV5-1 with TRBJ2-3; the D gene could be TRBD1 or TRBD2 (5 bases each). CDR3 size: 16 residues. V was shortened by 0 bases and J by 2 bases, with 13 bases between the two germline ends. CDR1 SGHRS and CDR2 YFSETQ come from the germline V gene. The CDR3 DNA reads TGCGCCAGCAGCTTGGCGGCAGGGACCCCCACAGATACGCAGTATTTT. It is translated as CASSLAAGTPTDTQYF. The complete variable domain, with remaining parts taken from reference TRBV5-1 and TRBJ2-3, reads KAGVTQTPRYLIKTRGQQVTLSCSPISGHRSVSWYQQTPGQGLQFLFEYFSETQRNKGNFPGRFSGRQFSNSRSEMNVSTLELGDSALYLCASSLAAGTPTDTQYFGPGTRLTVL.

This chain joins TRBV3-1 and TRBJ2-7; TRBD2 matches 11 bases. Trimming cost V 10 bases and J 2 bases; bases outside gene matches: 16. CDR1 and CDR2 from the germline V gene are LGHDT and YNNKEL (reference sequence). The CDR3 totals 17 residues. CDR3 amino acids: CATCQDASGRIAYEQYF. In nucleotides, the CDR3 is TGTGCCACCTGCCAAGACGCTAGCGGGAGGATCGCCTACGAGCAGTACTTC.

The rearrangement uses TRBV28 and TRBJ2-3; D is unresolved. V was cut by 5 bases and J by 2 bases, with 11 bases left in between. Germline CDR1 reads MDHEN; CDR2 reads SYDVKM. The CDR3 loop spans 14 amino acids. CDR3 residues: CASSPLGSTDTQYF. The DNA for the CDR3 is TGTGCCAGCAGTCCCCTCGGGTCCACAGATACGCAGTATTTT.

This clonotype showed up just a few times. This chain joins TRBV14 and TRBJ2-7, with 9 bases matching TRBD1. This CDR3 is built from 16 residues. After removal of 2 bases from V and 3 bases from J, the junction contained 8 bases not matched to a gene. CDR1 is SGHDN, CDR2 FVKESK, per germline. The CDR3 spells CASSQPGTGSFYEQYF. For the CDR3, the DNA is TGTGCCAGCAGCCAACCCGGGACAGGGTCTTTCTACGAGCAGTACTTC. Full variable domain (rest looked up from reference TRBV14 and TRBJ2-7): EAGVTQFPSHSVIEKGQTVTLRCDPISGHDNLYWYRRVMGKEIKFLLHFVKESKQDESGMPNNRFLAERTGGTYSTLKVQPAELEDSGVYFCASSQPGTGSFYEQYFGPGTRLTVT.

This clonotype was counted at least ten times. The J gene is TRBJ1-1, the V gene TRBV29-1, with D tentatively TRBD1 (6 bases). In germline, CDR1 is SQVTM, CDR2 ANQGSEA. This CDR3 is built from 11 residues. V dropped 4 bases and J dropped 3 bases, with 6 bases sitting between them. DNA for the CDR3: TGCAGCGTTGGACAGGACACTGAAGCTTTCTTT. Its protein product is CSVGQDTEAFF.

At least ten counts were recorded for this clonotype. The chain carries TRBV29-1 and TRBJ1-1; D ambiguous. Germline values: CDR1 SQVTM, CDR2 ANQGSEA. The CDR3 is made up of 12 amino acids. Trimming shortened V by 5 bases and J by 0 bases, and 7 bases separated the two germline ends. The CDR3 protein is CSVWILNTEAFF. The CDR3 DNA is TGCAGCGTTTGGATATTGAACACTGAAGCTTTCTTT.

The table lists this clonotype with many counts. The rearrangement links TRBV7-6 to TRBJ2-7, with 10 bases matching TRBD2. The V gene end was trimmed by 2 bases and the J gene end by 6 bases; junction bases not matched to a gene: 16. The CDR3 runs to 18 residues. The germline gives CDR1 SGHVS, CDR2 FNYEAQ. The CDR3 loop is CASSLLASGSSLPTEQYF. The CDR3 bases are TGTGCCAGCAGCTTACTGGCTAGCGGGAGTTCTTTACCCACCGAGCAGTACTTC.

This clonotype came up a few times. The gene calls are TRBV12-3 or TRBV12-4 and TRBJ1-5; the D gene is possibly TRBD1 (6 bases). The length of the CDR3 is 17 residues. Trimming removed 4 bases from V and 7 bases from J, with 23 bases in between. DNA of the CDR3: TGTGCCAGCAGTTCCGTCGACGATTGGGGGCTTGGGCAGCCCCAGCATTTT. Its protein product is CASSSVDDWGLGQPQHF.

This clonotype was counted many times. The chain uses TRBV4-2 and TRBJ1-1; TRBD1 is a possible D gene (5 bases). Trimming removed 3 bases from V and 1 base from J, with 15 bases in between. The CDR3 totals 16 residues. Germline CDR1 and CDR2: LGHNA and YNFKEQ. The CDR3 DNA reads TGTGCCAGCAGCCAGGTACAGTGGGACCCGAACACTGAAGCTTTCTTT. Encoded protein: CASSQVQWDPNTEAFF.

This clonotype was found a few times. The chain carries TRBV29-1 and TRBJ2-1; the D is unclear. CDR1 SQVTM and CDR2 ANQGSEA come from the germline V gene. V was clipped by 4 bases and J by 4 bases, with 11 bases between them. The CDR3 is 13 amino acids. The CDR3 is CSVGAAGYNEQFF. Here the CDR3 DNA reads TGCAGCGTTGGGGCAGCTGGTTACAATGAGCAGTTCTTC.

The J gene is TRBJ2-1, the V gene TRBV7-9, with D tentatively TRBD2 (6 bases). The CDR3 is made up of 15 amino acids. V gave up 8 bases and J gave up 0 bases, with 14 bases separating them. The germline V gene encodes CDR1 SEHNR and CDR2 FQNEAQ (reference sequence). CDR3 loop: CASGGAYSSYNEQFF. The CDR3, as DNA: TGTGCCAGCGGCGGGGCGTACAGCTCCTACAATGAGCAGTTCTTC.

The chain is built from TRBV2 and TRBJ2-3; D gene unclear. V lost 7 bases to trimming and J lost 4 bases, with 15 bases between them. The CDR3 has 14 amino acids. The germline gives CDR1 SNHLY, CDR2 FYNNEI. CDR3 DNA sequence: TGTGCCAGCAATCGGGCCCCCGGCGCAGATACGCAGTATTTT. This gives the protein CASNRAPGADTQYF.